These 10 T cell receptor beta chains came from one sample sequenced in a study of blood T cells in healthy people across ages. A second about 7 to 11 cycle PCR used barcoded and J-beta primers. TCRdb itself ran the 5' RACE reads through MiXCR, one entry per CDR3 protein. Of fewer than 1 million distinct CDR3 sequences in the sample, under 45% were seen once. What was sequenced was blood. Receptors were obtained from a man aged 55 to 69 in good health.

This chain connects TRBV20-1 to TRBJ1-5, with TRBD1 identical over 7 bases. Germline CDR1 DFQATT, CDR2 SNEGSKA (reference sequence). This CDR3 region has 16 residues. The V and J ends lost 1 base and 4 bases, in that order; junction bases with no gene match: 10. The CDR3: CSARAEGRDSNQPQHF. CDR3 bases: TGCAGTGCTAGAGCCGAAGGACGGGACAGTAATCAGCCCCAGCATTTT.

This clonotype occurred a few times. The V call is TRBV6-1, the J call TRBJ2-4, with D uncertain. Germline V CDR1 and CDR2: MNHNS, SASEGT. This CDR3 contains 16 residues. V was pared by 2 bases and J by 4 bases, with 15 bases between. CDR3 sequence reads: CASSEIQVMGKNIQYF. In nucleotides, the CDR3 is TGTGCCAGCAGTGAAATCCAGGTTATGGGTAAAAACATTCAGTACTTC.

On this clonotype: A read error may be the cause here, since a much bigger clone is one base away. The chain has TRBV6-2 or TRBV6-3 and TRBJ2-5; maybe TRBD2 (5 bases). The J call may be faulty, since TRBJ2-1 better matches the DNA end. The CDR3 sequence is 14 residues long. The V gene's germline CDR1 is MNHEY and CDR2 SVGEGT. The CDR3 nucleotides read TGTGCCAGCAGTCTCACGGGATCGCAAGAGACCCAGTTCTTC. The encoded protein is CASSLTGSQETQFF.

This clonotype was observed a handful of times. The chain recombines TRBV5-1 with TRBJ2-7; D is possibly TRBD1 (5 bases). This CDR3 region has 15 residues. The germline V and J ends were trimmed by 0 bases and 4 bases, with 14 bases remaining between them. Germline V gene lookup returns CDR1 SGHRS and CDR2 YFSETQ. The CDR3: CASSLGVDITYEQYF. The CDR3 region has the DNA TGCGCCAGCAGCTTGGGGGTGGACATCACTTACGAGCAGTACTTC.

This chain links TRBV12-3 or TRBV12-4 with TRBJ2-3; TRBD2 aligns across 8 bases. The V gene end was trimmed by 3 bases and the J gene end by 3 bases; junction bases not matched to a gene: 2. The CDR3 has 14 residues. CDR3 DNA sequence: TGTGCCAGCAGTTTCACGGGGGGGACAGATACGCAGTATTTT. Its protein product is CASSFTGGTDTQYF.

The rearrangement links TRBV28 to TRBJ1-2; D not resolved. CDR3 length: 15 amino acids. V was pared by 5 bases and J by 2 bases, with 15 bases between. Germline V gene data show CDR1 as MDHEN and CDR2 as SYDVKM. For the CDR3, the DNA is TGTGCCAGCAGTCCCTACGGGGAAGGCAACTATGGCTACACCTTC. Its translation is CASSPYGEGNYGYTF.

About this clonotype: One end of the junction does not line up with germline, which may come from a read error. CDR3 amino acids: CASSERGYNERFF. DNA for the CDR3: TGTGCCAGCAGTGAACGAGGGTACAATGAGCGGTTCTTC. The J gene is TRBJ2-1, the V gene TRBV2, with a weak D call TRBD2 (5 bases). Germline CDR1 SNHLY, CDR2 FYNNEI. CDR3 length: 13 residues.

Points on this clonotype: Relative to the germline gene, one junction end is altered; a read error may explain this. The chain recombines TRBV9 with TRBJ1-4, with 7 positions matching TRBD1. The CDR3 consists of 15 residues. Germline CDR1 is SGDLS and CDR2 is YYNGEE. The CDR3 here is CDSSARGGESEKLFF. CDR3 DNA: TGTGACAGCAGCGCCAGGGGGGGGGAGAGTGAAAAACTGTTTTTT.

V and J are TRBV4-1 and TRBJ1-5; 8 bases line up with TRBD1. Germline V gene sequence: CDR1 MGHRA, CDR2 YSYEKL. The CDR3 loop spans 16 amino acids. The V gene end was trimmed by 2 bases and the J gene end by 7 bases; junction bases not matched to a gene: 10. The CDR3 DNA reads as TGCGCCAGCAGCCAAAAAATTGACAGGGGTGGGCAGCCCCAGCATTTT. Protein product: CASSQKIDRGGQPQHF.

The gene calls are TRBV9 and TRBJ2-1; D is possibly TRBD1 or TRBD2 (5 bases each). With 6 bases removed from V and 6 bases from J, the gap between germline ends came to 16 bases. CDR1 is SGDLS and CDR2 is YYNGEE in the germline V gene. The CDR3 loop spans 14 amino acids. CDR3 nucleotide sequence: TGTGCCAGCACCCCCTGGGGGTCAGGCAATGAGCAGTTCTTC. Its translation: CASTPWGSGNEQFF. Using reference TRBV9 and TRBJ2-1 for the parts outside the CDR3, the full variable domain is DSGVTQTPKHLITATGQRVTLRCSPRSGDLSVYWYQQSLDQGLQFLIQYYNGEERAKGNILERFSAQQFPDLHSELNLSSLELGDSALYFCASTPWGSGNEQFFGPGTRLTVL.